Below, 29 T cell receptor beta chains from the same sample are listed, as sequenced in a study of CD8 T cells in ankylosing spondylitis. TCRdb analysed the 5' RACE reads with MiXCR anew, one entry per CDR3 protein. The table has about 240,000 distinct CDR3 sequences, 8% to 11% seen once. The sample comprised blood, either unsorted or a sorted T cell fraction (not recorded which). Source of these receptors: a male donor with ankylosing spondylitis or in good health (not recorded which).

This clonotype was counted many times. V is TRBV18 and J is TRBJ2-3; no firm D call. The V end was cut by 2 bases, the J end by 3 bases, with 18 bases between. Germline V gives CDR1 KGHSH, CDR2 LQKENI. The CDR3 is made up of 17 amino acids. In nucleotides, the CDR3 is TGTGCCAGCTCACCAACTCTTAGCCGTGGCCCTACAGATACGCAGTATTTT. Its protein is CASSPTLSRGPTDTQYF.

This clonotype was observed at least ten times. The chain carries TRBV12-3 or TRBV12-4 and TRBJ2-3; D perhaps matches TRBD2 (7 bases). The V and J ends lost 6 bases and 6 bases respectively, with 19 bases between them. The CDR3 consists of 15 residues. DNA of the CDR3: TGTGCCAGCAGCCGAGGGGGAGGGGCCTGGGATACGCAGTATTTT. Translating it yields CASSRGGGAWDTQYF.

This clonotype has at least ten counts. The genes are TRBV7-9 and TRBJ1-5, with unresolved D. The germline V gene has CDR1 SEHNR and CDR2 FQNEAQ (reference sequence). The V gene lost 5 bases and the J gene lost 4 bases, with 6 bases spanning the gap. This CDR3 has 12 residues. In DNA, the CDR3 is TGTGCCAGCAGCCTTGGGAATCAGCCCCAGCATTTT. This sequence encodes CASSLGNQPQHF. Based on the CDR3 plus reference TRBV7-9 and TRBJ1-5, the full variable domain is DTGVSQNPRHKITKRGQNVTFRCDPISEHNRLYWYRQTLGQGPEFLTYFQNEAQLEKSRLLSDRFSAERPKGSFSTLEIQRTEQGDSAMYLCASSLGNQPQHFGDGTRLSIL.

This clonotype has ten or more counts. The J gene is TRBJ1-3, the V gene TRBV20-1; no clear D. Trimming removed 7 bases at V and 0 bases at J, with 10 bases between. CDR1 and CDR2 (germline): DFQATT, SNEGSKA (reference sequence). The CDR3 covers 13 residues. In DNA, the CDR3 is TGCAGTGTGCAGGACCTCTCTGGAAACACCATATATTTT. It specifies CSVQDLSGNTIYF.

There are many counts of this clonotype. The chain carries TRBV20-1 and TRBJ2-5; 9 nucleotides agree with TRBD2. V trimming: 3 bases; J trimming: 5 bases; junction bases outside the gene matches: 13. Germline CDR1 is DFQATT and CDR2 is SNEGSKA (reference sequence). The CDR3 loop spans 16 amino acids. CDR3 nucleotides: TGCAGTGCTAGGGGACTAGCAGTAGATCTTCCGGAGACCCAGTACTTC. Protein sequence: CSARGLAVDLPETQYF.

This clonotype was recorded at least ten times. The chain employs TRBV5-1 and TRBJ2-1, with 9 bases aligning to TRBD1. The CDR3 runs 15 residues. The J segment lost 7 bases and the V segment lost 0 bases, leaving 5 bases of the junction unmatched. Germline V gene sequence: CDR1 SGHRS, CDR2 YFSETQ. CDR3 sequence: CASSLGTGELNEQFF. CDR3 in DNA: TGCGCCAGCAGCTTGGGGACAGGGGAGCTAAATGAGCAGTTCTTC.

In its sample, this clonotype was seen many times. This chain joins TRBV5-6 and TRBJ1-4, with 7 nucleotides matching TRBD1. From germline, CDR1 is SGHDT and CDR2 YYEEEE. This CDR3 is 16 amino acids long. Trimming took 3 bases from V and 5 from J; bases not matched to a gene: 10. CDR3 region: CASSSIDGTENEKLFF. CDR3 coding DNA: TGTGCCAGCAGCTCTATTGACGGGACAGAAAATGAAAAACTGTTTTTT.

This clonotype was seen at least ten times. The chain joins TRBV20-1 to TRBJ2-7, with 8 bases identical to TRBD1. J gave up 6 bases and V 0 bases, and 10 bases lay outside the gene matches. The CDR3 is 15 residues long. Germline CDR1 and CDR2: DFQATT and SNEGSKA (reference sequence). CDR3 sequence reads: CSARDRRTGSAEQYF. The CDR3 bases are TGCAGTGCTAGAGATCGGAGGACAGGGAGCGCCGAGCAGTACTTC.

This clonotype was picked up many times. The CDR3 coding sequence is TGTGCCAGCAAGGGTGGGACTACCCTCCTCAATGAGCAGTTCTTC. Its translation: CASKGGTTLLNEQFF. The V and J genes are TRBV12-3 or TRBV12-4 and TRBJ2-1; 7 nucleotides agree with TRBD2. The V and J ends lost 7 bases and 6 bases, in that order; junction bases with no gene match: 12. There are 15 residues in the CDR3.

The CDR3 protein is CASSLDGQGTSEAFF. The CDR3 coding sequence is TGCGCCAGCAGCTTGGACGGACAGGGAACGTCTGAAGCTTTCTTT. The chain joins TRBV5-1 to TRBJ1-1; 8 bases line up with TRBD1. J gave up 6 bases and V 0 bases, and 7 bases lay outside the gene matches. The CDR3 sequence is 15 residues long. Germline V CDR1 and CDR2: SGHRS, YFSETQ.

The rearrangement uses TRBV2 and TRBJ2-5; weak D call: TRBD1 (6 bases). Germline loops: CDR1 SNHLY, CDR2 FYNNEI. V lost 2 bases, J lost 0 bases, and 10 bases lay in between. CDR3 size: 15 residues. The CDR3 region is CASSEQGLYQETQYF. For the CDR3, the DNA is TGTGCCAGCAGTGAACAGGGGTTGTACCAAGAGACCCAGTACTTC.

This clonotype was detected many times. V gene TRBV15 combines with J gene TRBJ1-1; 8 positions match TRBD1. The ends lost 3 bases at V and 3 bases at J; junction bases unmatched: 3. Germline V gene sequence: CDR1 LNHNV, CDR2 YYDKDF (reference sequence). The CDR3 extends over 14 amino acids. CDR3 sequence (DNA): TGTGCCACCAGCAGGGACAGGGTCTACACTGAAGCTTTCTTT. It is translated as CATSRDRVYTEAFF.

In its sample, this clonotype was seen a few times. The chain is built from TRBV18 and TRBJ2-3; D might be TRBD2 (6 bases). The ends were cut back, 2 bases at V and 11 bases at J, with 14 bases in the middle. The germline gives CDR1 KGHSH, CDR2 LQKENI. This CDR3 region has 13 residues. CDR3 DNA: TGTGCCAGCTCACCATCGGGGGTCTTGGAGCAGTATTTT. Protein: CASSPSGVLEQYF.

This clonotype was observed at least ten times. CDR3 sequence: CSARGTGGLRAFF. The CDR3, as DNA: TGCAGTGCCCGGGGAACAGGGGGCTTGAGGGCTTTCTTT. This sequence joins TRBV20-1 and TRBJ1-1, with 9 bases matching TRBD1. The J segment lost 11 bases and the V segment lost 6 bases, leaving 13 bases of the junction unmatched. The CDR3 length is 13 residues. CDR1 is DFQATT and CDR2 is SNEGSKA in the germline V gene (reference sequence).

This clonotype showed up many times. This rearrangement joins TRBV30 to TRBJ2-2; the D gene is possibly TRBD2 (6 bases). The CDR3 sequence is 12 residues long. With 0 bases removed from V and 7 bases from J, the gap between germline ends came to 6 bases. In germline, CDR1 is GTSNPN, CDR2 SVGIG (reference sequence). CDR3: CAWSVGGGELFF. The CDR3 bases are TGTGCCTGGAGTGTGGGGGGCGGGGAGCTGTTTTTT.

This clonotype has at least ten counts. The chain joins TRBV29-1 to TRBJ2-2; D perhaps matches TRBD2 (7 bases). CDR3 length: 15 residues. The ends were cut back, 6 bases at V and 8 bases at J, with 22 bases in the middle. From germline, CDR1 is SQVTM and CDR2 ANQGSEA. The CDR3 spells CSVAHGGAQTGELFF. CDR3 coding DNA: TGCAGCGTGGCCCATGGGGGGGCCCAAACAGGGGAGCTGTTTTTT.

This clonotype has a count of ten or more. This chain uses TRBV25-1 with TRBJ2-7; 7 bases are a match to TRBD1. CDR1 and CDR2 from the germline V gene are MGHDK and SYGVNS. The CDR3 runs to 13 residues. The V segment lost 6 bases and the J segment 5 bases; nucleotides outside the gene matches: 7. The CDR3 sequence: CASRKTGDHEQYF. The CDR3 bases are TGTGCCAGCAGAAAAACAGGGGACCACGAGCAGTACTTC.

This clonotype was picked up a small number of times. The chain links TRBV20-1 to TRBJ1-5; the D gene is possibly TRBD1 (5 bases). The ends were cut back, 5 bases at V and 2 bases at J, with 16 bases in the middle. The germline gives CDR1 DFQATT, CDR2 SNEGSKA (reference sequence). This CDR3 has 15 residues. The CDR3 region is CSARVGVWGNQPQHF. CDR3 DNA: TGCAGTGCTCGTGTGGGGGTTTGGGGCAATCAGCCCCAGCATTTT.

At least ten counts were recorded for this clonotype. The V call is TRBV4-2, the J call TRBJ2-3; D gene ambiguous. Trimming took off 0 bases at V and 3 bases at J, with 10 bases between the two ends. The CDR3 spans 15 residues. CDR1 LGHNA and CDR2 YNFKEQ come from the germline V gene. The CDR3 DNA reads TGTGCCAGCAGCCAAGAGGTCTGGCGGACAGATACGCAGTATTTT. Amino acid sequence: CASSQEVWRTDTQYF.

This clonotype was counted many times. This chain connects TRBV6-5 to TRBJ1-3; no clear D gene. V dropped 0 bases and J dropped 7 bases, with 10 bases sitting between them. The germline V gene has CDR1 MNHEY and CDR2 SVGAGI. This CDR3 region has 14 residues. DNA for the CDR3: TGTGCCAGCAGTTACTCGGGCTCGTCGAACACCATATATTTT. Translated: CASSYSGSSNTIYF.

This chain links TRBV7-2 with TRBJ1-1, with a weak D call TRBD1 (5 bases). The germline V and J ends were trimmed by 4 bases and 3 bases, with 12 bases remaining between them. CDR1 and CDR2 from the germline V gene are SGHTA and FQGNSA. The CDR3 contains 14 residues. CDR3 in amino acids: CASSSPGWDTEAFF. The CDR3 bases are TGTGCCAGCAGCTCCCCAGGGTGGGACACTGAAGCTTTCTTT.

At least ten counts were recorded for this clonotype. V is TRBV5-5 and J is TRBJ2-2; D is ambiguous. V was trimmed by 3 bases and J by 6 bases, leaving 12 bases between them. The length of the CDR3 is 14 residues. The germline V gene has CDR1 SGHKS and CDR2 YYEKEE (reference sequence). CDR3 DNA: TGTGCCAGCAGCTCGATAGGGCCGGCCGGGGAGCTGTTTTTT. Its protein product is CASSSIGPAGELFF.

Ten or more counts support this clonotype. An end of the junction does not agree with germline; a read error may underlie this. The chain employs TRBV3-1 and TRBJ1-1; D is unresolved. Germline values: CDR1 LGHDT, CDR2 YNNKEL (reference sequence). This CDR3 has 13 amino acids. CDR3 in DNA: TGCGCCAGCAGCCTCGGCAGGAACACTGAAGCTTTCTTT. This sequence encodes CASSLGRNTEAFF.

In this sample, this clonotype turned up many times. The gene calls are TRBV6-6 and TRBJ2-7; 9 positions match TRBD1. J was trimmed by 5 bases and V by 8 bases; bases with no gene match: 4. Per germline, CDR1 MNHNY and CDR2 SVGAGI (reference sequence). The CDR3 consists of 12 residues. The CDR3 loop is CASRDRVDEQYF. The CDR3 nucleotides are TGTGCCAGCCGGGACAGGGTCGACGAGCAGTACTTC.

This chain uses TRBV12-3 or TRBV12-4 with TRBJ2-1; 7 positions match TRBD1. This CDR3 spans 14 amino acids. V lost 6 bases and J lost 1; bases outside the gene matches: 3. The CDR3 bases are TGTGCCAGCAGCTTACAGGGGTCCTACAATGAGCAGTTCTTC. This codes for CASSLQGSYNEQFF.

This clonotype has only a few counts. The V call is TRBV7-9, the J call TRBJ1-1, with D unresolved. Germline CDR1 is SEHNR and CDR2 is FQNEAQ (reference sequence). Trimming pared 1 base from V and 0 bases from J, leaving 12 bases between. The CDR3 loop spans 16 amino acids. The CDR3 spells CASSLGTENMNTEAFF. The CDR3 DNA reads TGTGCCAGCAGCTTAGGGACGGAGAACATGAACACTGAAGCTTTCTTT.

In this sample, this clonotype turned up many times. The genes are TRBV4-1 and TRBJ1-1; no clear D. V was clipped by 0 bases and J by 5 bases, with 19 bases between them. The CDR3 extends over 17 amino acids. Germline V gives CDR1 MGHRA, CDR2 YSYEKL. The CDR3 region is CASSQEDKPAGYTEAFF. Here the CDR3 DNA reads TGCGCCAGCAGCCAAGAAGACAAACCGGCTGGTTATACTGAAGCTTTCTTT.

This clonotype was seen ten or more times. The CDR3 sequence is CASSATLSQGAHEQYF. The DNA of the CDR3 is TGTGCCAGCAGTGCCACTCTTTCACAGGGGGCCCACGAGCAGTACTTC. The gene calls are TRBV12-3 or TRBV12-4 and TRBJ2-7; 9 bases fit TRBD1. After removal of 5 bases from V and 5 bases from J, the junction contained 13 bases not matched to a gene. This CDR3 region has 16 residues.

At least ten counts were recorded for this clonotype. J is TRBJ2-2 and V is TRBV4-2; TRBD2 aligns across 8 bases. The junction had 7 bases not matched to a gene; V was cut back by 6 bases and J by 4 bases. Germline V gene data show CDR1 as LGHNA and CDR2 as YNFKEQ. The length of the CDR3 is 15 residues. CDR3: CASRRAGGLTGELFF. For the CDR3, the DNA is TGTGCCAGCAGGCGGGCGGGAGGACTCACCGGGGAGCTGTTTTTT.